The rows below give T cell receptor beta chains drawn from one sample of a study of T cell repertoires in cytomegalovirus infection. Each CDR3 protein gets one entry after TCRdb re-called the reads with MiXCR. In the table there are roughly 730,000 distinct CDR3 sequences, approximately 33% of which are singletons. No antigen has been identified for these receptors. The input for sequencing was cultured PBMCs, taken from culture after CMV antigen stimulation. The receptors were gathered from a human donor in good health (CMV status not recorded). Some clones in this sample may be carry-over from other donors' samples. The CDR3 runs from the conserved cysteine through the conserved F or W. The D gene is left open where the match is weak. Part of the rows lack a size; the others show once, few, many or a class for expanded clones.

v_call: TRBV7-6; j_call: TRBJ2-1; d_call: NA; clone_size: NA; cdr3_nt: TGTGCCAGCAGTCAGGGGGCGGTCGGGCTAGCGGGGAGTGAGCAGTTCTTC; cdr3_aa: CASSQGAVGLAGSEQFF
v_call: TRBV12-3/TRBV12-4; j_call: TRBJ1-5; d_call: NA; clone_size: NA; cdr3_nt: TGTGCCAGCAGCAAAGACCTTGGGCCCCAGCATTTT; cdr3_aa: CASSKDLGPQHF
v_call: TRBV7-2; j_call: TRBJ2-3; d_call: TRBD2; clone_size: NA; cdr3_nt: TGTGCCAGCAGCTTAGTGCCTAGCGGGGGGGCCACGAATACGCAGTATTTT; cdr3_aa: CASSLVPSGGATNTQYF
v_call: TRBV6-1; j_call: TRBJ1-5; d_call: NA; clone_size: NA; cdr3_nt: TGTGCCAGCAGCTCGACAGGCCCTCAGCCCCAGCATTTT; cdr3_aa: CASSSTGPQPQHF
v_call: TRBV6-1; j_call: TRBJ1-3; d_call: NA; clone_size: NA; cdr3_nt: TGTGCCAGCGGGCGAGGGACATTAGGAAACACCATATATTTT; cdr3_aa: CASGRGTLGNTIYF
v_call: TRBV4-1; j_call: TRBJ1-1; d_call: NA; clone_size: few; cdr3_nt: TGCGCCAGCAGCCAATCTCTTGGGGCACGGAACACTGAAGCTTTCTTT; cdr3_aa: CASSQSLGARNTEAFF
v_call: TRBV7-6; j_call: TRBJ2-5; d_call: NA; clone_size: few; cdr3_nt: TGTGCCAGCAGCCATCGCGAGACCCAGTACTTC; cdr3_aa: CASSHRETQYF
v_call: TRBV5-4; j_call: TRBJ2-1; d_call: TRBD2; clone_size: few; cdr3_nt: TGTGCCAGCAGCTTGGCCGAGCGGGAGGTCTTACGGCAGTTCTTC; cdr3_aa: CASSLAEREVLRQFF
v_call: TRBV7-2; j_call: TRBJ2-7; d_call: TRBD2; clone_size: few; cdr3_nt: TGTGCCAGCAGCTTAAGCTGGACTAGCGTTTACGAGCAGTACTTC; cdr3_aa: CASSLSWTSVYEQYF
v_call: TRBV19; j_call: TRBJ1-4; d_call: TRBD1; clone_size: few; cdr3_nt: TGTGCCAGTACCCCGACAGGGGGAGATGAAAAACTGTTTTTT; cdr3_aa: CASTPTGGDEKLFF
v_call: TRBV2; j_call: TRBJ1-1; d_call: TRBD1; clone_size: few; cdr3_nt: TGTGCCAGCAGCCGACCCCCGGGACAGCGGACCGCTGAAGCTTTCTTT; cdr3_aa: CASSRPPGQRTAEAFF
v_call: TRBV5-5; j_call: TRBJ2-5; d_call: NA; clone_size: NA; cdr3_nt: TGTGCCAGCAGCGATTATAGCACGGGGGCCTATGAGACCCAGTACTTC; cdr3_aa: CASSDYSTGAYETQYF
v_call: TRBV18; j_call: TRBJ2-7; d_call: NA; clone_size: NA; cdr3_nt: TGTGCCAGCTCACCACCCAAGAGCTCCTACGAGCAGTACTTC; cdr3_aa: CASSPPKSSYEQYF
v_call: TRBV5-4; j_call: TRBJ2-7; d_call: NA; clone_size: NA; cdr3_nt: TGTGCCAGCAGCTCGGACGTTAACTACGAGCAGTACTTC; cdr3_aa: CASSSDVNYEQYF
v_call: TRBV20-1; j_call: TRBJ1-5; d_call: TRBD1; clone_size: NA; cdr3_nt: TGCGGTCAGGGGGCTGTTGATCAGCCCCAGCATTTT; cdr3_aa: CGQGAVDQPQHF
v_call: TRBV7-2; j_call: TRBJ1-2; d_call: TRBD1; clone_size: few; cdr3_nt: TGTGCCAGCGAAGGACAGGGGGGGTATGGCTACACCTTC; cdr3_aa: CASEGQGGYGYTF
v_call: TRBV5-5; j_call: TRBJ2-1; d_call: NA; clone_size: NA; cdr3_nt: TGTGCCAGCAGCCATGGCCCGGTCAGTTTCGATGAGCAGTTCTTC; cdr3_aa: CASSHGPVSFDEQFF
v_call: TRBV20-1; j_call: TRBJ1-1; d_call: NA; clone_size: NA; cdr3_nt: TGCAGTGCCGGGACTATTGCTGAAGCTTTCTTT; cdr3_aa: CSAGTIAEAFF
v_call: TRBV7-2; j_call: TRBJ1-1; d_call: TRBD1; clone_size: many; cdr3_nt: TGTGCCAGCAGCCTACAGGGGCAGTACACTGAAGCTTTCTTT; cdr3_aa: CASSLQGQYTEAFF
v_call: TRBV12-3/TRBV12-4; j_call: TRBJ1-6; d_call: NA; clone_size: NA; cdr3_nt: TGTGCCAGCTCGGCTAGGGGTAATTCACCCCTCCACTTT; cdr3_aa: CASSARGNSPLHF
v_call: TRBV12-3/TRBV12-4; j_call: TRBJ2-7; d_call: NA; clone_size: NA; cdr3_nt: TGTGCCAGCAGGTCCACAGTACTCGAGCAGTACTTC; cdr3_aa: CASRSTVLEQYF
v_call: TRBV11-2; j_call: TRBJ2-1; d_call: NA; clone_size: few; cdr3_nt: TGTGCCAGCAGATGGGGGGATTGGCGGTACAATGAGCAGTTCTTC; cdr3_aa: CASRWGDWRYNEQFF